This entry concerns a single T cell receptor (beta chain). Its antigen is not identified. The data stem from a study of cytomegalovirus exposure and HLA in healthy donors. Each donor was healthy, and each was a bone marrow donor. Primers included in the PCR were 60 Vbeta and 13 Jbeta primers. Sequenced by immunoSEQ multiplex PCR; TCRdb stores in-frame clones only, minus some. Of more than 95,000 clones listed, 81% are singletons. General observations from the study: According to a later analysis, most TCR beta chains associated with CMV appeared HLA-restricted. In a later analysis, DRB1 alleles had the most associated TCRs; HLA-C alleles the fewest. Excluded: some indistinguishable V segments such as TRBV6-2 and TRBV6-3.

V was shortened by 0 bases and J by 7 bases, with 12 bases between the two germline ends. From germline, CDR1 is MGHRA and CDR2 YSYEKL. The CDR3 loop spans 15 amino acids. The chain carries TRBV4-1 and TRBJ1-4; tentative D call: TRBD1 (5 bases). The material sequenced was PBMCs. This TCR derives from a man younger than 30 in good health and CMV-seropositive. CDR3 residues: CASSQDPGQGEKLFF. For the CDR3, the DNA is TGCGCCAGCAGCCAAGATCCTGGGCAGGGTGAAAAACTGTTTTTT.